The 23 T cell receptor beta chains reported below all come from one sample, sequenced in a study of tumor-infiltrating lymphocytes in primary liver carcinoma. Total RNA (roughly 540 ng) served as template for TCR beta cDNA synthesis primed by a constant-region primer. Generation of the TCR beta libraries relied on three nested multiplex PCR rounds using slightly modified ARM-PCR. TRBV1-TRBV30 forward and Cbeta reverse primers drove the first two approximately 10-cycle rounds. TCRdb used MiXCR to reprocess the multiplex PCR reads, holding one entry per CDR3 protein. The data hold 310,000 or so distinct CDR3 sequences, with roughly three fifths observed a single time. The study extracted blood RNA from unsorted whole blood and also extracted germline DNA. The material sequenced was peripheral blood. These receptors all come from a woman under 40 with primary liver carcinoma and hepatitis B virus infection.

This clonotype was seen only once. With a much larger clone just one base away, this may be a read error. The V gene is TRBV29-1, the J gene TRBJ2-7, with D possibly TRBD1 on 6 matching bases. This CDR3 comprises 14 residues. V gave up 1 base and J gave up 3 bases, with 13 bases separating them. CDR1 SQVTM and CDR2 ANQGSEA come from the germline V gene. CDR3 in amino acids: CSVEVGIGGYEQYF. CDR3 DNA sequence: TGCAGCGTTGAAGTCGGGATAGGGGGCTACGAGCAGTACTTC.

Details on this clonotype: This may come from a read error, since a much larger clone is one base off. The chain has TRBV4-3 and TRBJ2-2, with D perhaps given as TRBD1 or TRBD2 (5 bases each). From germline, CDR1 is LGHNA and CDR2 YSLEER. CDR3 length equals 16 residues. The CDR3 DNA reads TGCGCCAGCAGCCAATCCCCGACAGCAGGCGACGGGGAGCTGTCTTTT. It is translated as CASSQSPTAGDGELSF.

This clonotype was observed many times. The chain has TRBV11-2 and TRBJ2-1; D is uncertain. V lost 6 bases and J lost 1, with 4 bases in between. CDR1 and CDR2 from the germline V gene are SGHAT and FQNNGV. This CDR3 region has 12 residues. CDR3 residues: CASSWSYNEQFF. CDR3 coding DNA: TGTGCCAGCAGTTGGTCCTACAATGAGCAGTTCTTC.

This clonotype came up many times. This sequence joins TRBV6-2 or TRBV6-3 and TRBJ2-3; unclear D gene. CDR3 size: 13 residues. Trimming stripped 4 bases from V and 3 bases from J, with 8 bases between. Per the germline V gene, CDR1 is MNHEY and CDR2 is SVGEGT. CDR3 residues: CASSSLVTDTQYF. For the CDR3, the DNA is TGTGCCAGCAGTTCACTGGTAACAGATACGCAGTATTTT.

A few counts support this clonotype. Germline and junction disagree at one end, which may indicate a read error. This chain uses TRBV11-2 with TRBJ2-1, with TRBD2 as a possible D gene (6 bases). This CDR3 is built from 15 residues. Germline V gives CDR1 SGHAT, CDR2 FQNNGV. DNA for the CDR3: TGTACCAGCAGCTTAGGCGGGGCTAACTACGATGAGCAGTTCTTC. Translating it yields CTSSLGGANYDEQFF.

The chain uses TRBV4-1 and TRBJ1-1; D gene ambiguous. Germline V gene lookup returns CDR1 MGHRA and CDR2 YSYEKL. With 1 base removed from V and 2 bases from J, the gap between germline ends came to 11 bases. The CDR3 totals 15 residues. The CDR3 DNA is TGCGCCAGCAGCCAAGTCGGGGTTGTTAACACTGAAGCTTTCTTT. Its translation: CASSQVGVVNTEAFF.

A remark on this clonotype: The CDR3 does not end in the conserved phenylalanine or tryptophan, so this is likely a read error. J is TRBJ1-2 and V is TRBV11-2, with unresolved D. The germline V gene encodes CDR1 SGHAT and CDR2 FQNNGV. V was clipped by 1 base and J by 5 bases, with 11 bases between them. The CDR3 is 14 residues long. DNA of the CDR3: TGTGCCAGCAGCTTAGTCCAGTGGCATTATGGCTACACCTCC. Translating it yields CASSLVQWHYGYTS.

Worth noting for this clonotype: A much bigger clone sits one base away, suggesting this may be a read error. This is likely a read error, given that the CDR3 carries no conserved phenylalanine or tryptophan at its end. The chain joins TRBV29-1 to TRBJ2-1; TRBD1 is a possible D gene (6 bases). The ends were cut back, 5 bases at V and 6 bases at J, with 11 bases in the middle. The CDR3 runs 12 residues. Germline CDR1 SQVTM, CDR2 ANQGSEA. DNA of the CDR3: TGCAGCGTTAGGACAGCTTCCAATGAGCAGTTCTCC. Translating gives CSVRTASNEQFS.

This clonotype was recorded many times. V gene TRBV6-6 combines with J gene TRBJ1-6; the match to TRBD1 covers 7 bases. Germline CDR1 MNHNY, CDR2 SVGAGI (reference sequence). V shed 10 bases and J 7 bases; nucleotides not matched to a gene: 7. The CDR3 is 13 residues long. CDR3 coding DNA: TGTGCCACCTCGGGACAGCCGAATTCACCCCTCCACTTT. It is translated as CATSGQPNSPLHF.

Comment on this clonotype: A read error may produce the germline difference seen at one junction end. The rearrangement uses TRBV11-3 and TRBJ2-1, with a tentative D call TRBD1 (6 bases). This CDR3 is built from 15 residues. Germline CDR1 reads SGHNT; CDR2 reads YENEEA. CDR3 nucleotide sequence: TGTTTCAGCAGCCCGATAGGGACATTTGGAGATGAGCAATTCTTC. Residues: CFSSPIGTFGDEQFF.

The chain couples TRBV5-4 to TRBJ2-1; D gene ambiguous. CDR3 length: 12 residues. V was cut by 5 bases and J by 7 bases, with 10 bases left in between. CDR1 and CDR2 from the germline V gene are SGHNT and YYREEE (reference sequence). As DNA, the CDR3 is TGTGCCAGCAGTCAAGTGCGGAATGAGCAGTTCTTC. Its protein product is CASSQVRNEQFF.

This clonotype has at least ten counts. The chain has TRBV4-2 and TRBJ2-1; TRBD2 agrees at 11 bases. V lost 2 bases to trimming and J lost 4 bases; unmatched junction nucleotides: 1. The CDR3 totals 15 residues. Germline V gene data show CDR1 as LGHNA and CDR2 as YNFKEQ. In DNA, the CDR3 is TGTGCCAGCAGCCAAACTAGCGGGAGTTACAATGAGCAGTTCTTC. Protein product: CASSQTSGSYNEQFF.

This clonotype was recorded only once. The DNA for the CDR3 is TGCGCCAGCAGCTTGTCTGGCAGGGGACAAGAGACCCAGTACTTC. It yields the protein CASSLSGRGQETQYF. This sequence joins TRBV5-1 and TRBJ2-5; D perhaps matches TRBD1 (6 bases). This CDR3 has 15 residues. Deletions cut 1 base from V and 2 bases from J, with 12 bases between. The V gene's germline CDR1 is SGHRS and CDR2 YFSETQ. The entire variable domain, with the rest obtained from reference TRBV5-1 and TRBJ2-5, is as follows: KAGVTQTPRYLIKTRGQQVTLSCSPISGHRSVSWYQQTPGQGLQFLFEYFSETQRNKGNFPGRFSGRQFSNSRSEMNVSTLELGDSALYLCASSLSGRGQETQYFGPGTRLLVL.

This clonotype was seen just once. The chain is built from TRBV24-1 and TRBJ1-2; no clear D gene. Per the germline V gene, CDR1 is KGHDR and CDR2 is SFDVKD. Deletions cut 0 bases from V and 4 bases from J, with 5 bases between. The CDR3 consists of 13 residues. The CDR3 spells CATSDLPGYGYTF. The CDR3 DNA is TGTGCCACCAGTGATTTGCCTGGCTATGGCTACACCTTC.

This chain links TRBV10-3 with TRBJ2-7; D is perhaps TRBD2 (6 bases). V lost 8 bases and J 2 bases, leaving 16 bases between the germline ends. The CDR3 runs 14 residues. CDR1 and CDR2 (germline): ENHRY, SYGVKD. CDR3 region: CAIGGTPQTYEQYF. Here the CDR3 DNA reads TGTGCCATCGGCGGGACCCCCCAGACCTACGAGCAGTACTTC.

Concerning this clonotype: Since a much larger clone is just one base distant, this may be a read error. V and J are TRBV6-2 or TRBV6-3 and TRBJ2-2, with a possible D match to TRBD1 (5 bases). CDR1 is MNHEY, CDR2 SVGEGT, per germline. The CDR3 loop spans 15 amino acids. The CDR3 is CATSPLRVNTGELFF. In DNA, the CDR3 is TGTGCCACCAGTCCCCTCAGGGTAAACACCGGGGAGCTGTTTTTT.

The J gene is TRBJ2-1, the V gene TRBV11-2, with TRBD2 matching over 8 bases. The junction had 11 bases not matched to a gene; V was cut back by 9 bases and J by 7 bases. The CDR3 runs 14 residues. Germline assignment: CDR1 SGHAT and CDR2 FQNNGV. The CDR3 loop reads CASSLQIAGNEQFF. For the CDR3, the DNA is TGTGCCAGTAGTTTACAAATAGCGGGAAATGAGCAGTTCTTC.

V gene TRBV28 combines with J gene TRBJ2-7, with D hard to call. CDR1 is MDHEN, CDR2 SYDVKM, per germline. The CDR3 runs to 13 residues. The V end lost 10 bases, the J end lost 2 bases, and 15 bases lay between the germline ends. CDR3 bases: TGTGCCACCCACCGCTTCGGCCCCTACGAGCAGTACTTC. Encoded protein: CATHRFGPYEQYF.

This chain uses TRBV11-2 with TRBJ2-7; D ambiguous. Per germline, CDR1 SGHAT and CDR2 FQNNGV. CDR3 length equals 12 residues. This chain's CDR3 is CAGSLAPPEQYF. CDR3 sequence (DNA): TGTGCTGGCAGCTTAGCCCCCCCCGAGCAGTACTTC. The full variable domain, its missing parts supplied by reference TRBV11-2 and TRBJ2-7, is EAGVAQSPRYKIIEKRQSVAFWCNPISGHATLYWYQQILGQGPKLLIQFQNNGVVDDSQLPKDRFSAERLKGVDSTLKIQPAKLEDSAVYLCAGSLAPPEQYFGPGTRLTVT.

This clonotype appeared many times. The V call is TRBV29-1, the J call TRBJ1-1; maybe TRBD1 (6 bases). CDR3 length: 13 residues. Germline CDR1 reads SQVTM; CDR2 reads ANQGSEA. Trimming took 7 bases from V and 10 from J, leaving 22 bases between them. CDR3: CSALDRSDSRAFF. For the CDR3, the DNA is TGCAGCGCCTTAGACAGGTCTGACTCACGAGCTTTCTTT. The full variable domain, completed using reference TRBV29-1 and TRBJ1-1, is SAVISQKPSRDICQRGTSLTIQCQVDSQVTMMFWYRQQPGQSLTLIATANQGSEATYESGFVIDKFPISRPNLTFSTLTVSNMSPEDSSIYLCSALDRSDSRAFFGQGTRLTVV.

To note about this clonotype: A much larger clone differs from this one at a single base, so this may be a read error. This rearrangement joins TRBV7-8 to TRBJ1-5, with D possibly TRBD1 on 5 matching bases. V lost 1 base, J lost 4 bases, and 11 bases lay in between. Germline CDR1 reads SGHVS; CDR2 reads FQNEAQ. The CDR3 covers 15 residues. The CDR3 nucleotides are TGTGCCAGCAGCTTAGATCGGACACTAAATCAGCCCCAGCATTTT. Translating gives CASSLDRTLNQPQHF.

Turning to this clonotype: A much more abundant neighbour one base away suggests this may be a read error. A read error is likely, as this CDR3 ends without the conserved phenylalanine or tryptophan. The chain recombines TRBV5-6 with TRBJ2-1; 10 bases line up with TRBD2. V lost 2 bases, J lost 0 bases, and 2 bases stayed unmatched. The CDR3 is made up of 16 amino acids. CDR1 SGHDT and CDR2 YYEEEE come from the germline V gene. The CDR3: CASSLTSGVSYNEQFL. The CDR3 DNA reads as TGTGCCAGCAGCTTAACTAGCGGGGTCTCCTACAATGAGCAGTTCTTA.

In the case of this clonotype: The missing conserved phenylalanine or tryptophan at the end of this CDR3 makes a read error likely. The V call is TRBV6-5, the J call TRBJ2-7; 10 bases are shared with TRBD1. The V gene's germline CDR1 is MNHEY and CDR2 SVGAGI. The V and J ends lost 5 bases and 1 base, in that order; junction bases with no gene match: 14. This CDR3 has 18 amino acids. CDR3 in DNA: TGTGCCAGCAGTCCTCTCGGGACAGGGGTCTCACGATCCTACGAGCAGTACTAC. It yields the protein CASSPLGTGVSRSYEQYY.